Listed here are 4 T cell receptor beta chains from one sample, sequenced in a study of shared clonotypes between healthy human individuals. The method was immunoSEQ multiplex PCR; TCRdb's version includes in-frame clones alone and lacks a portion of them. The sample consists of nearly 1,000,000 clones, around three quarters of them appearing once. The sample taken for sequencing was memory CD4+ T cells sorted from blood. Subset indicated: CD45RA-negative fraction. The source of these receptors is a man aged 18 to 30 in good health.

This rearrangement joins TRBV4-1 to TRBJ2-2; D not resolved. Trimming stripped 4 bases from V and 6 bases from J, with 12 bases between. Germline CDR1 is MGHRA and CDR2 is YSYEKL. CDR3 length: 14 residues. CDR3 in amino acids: CASSRTLTPGELFF. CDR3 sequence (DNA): TGCGCCAGCAGCCGGACCCTGACCCCCGGGGAGCTGTTTTTT.

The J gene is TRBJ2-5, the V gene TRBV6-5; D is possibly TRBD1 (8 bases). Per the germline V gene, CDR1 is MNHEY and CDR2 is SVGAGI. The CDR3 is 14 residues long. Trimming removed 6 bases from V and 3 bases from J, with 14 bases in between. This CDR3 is CASRITGGEETQYF. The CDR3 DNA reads TGTGCCAGCAGAATAACAGGGGGGGAAGAGACCCAGTACTTC.

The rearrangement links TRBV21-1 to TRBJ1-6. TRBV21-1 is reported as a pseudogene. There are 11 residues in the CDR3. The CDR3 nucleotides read TGTGCCAGCAGCATAAGGAGCCTCAGGCACTTT. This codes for CASSIRSLRHF.

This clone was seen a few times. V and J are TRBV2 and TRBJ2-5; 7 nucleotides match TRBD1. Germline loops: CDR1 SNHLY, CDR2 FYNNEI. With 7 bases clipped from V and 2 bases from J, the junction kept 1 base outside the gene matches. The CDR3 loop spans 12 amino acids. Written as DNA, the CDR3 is TGTGCCAGCAAGGGGGCGCAAGAGACCCAGTACTTC. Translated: CASKGAQETQYF. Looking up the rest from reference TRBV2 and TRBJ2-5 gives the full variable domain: EPEVTQTPSHQVTQMGQEVILRCVPISNHLYFYWYRQILGQKVEFLVSFYNNEISEKSEIFDDQFSVERPDGSNFTLKIRSTKLEDSAMYFCASKGAQETQYFGPGTRLLVL.